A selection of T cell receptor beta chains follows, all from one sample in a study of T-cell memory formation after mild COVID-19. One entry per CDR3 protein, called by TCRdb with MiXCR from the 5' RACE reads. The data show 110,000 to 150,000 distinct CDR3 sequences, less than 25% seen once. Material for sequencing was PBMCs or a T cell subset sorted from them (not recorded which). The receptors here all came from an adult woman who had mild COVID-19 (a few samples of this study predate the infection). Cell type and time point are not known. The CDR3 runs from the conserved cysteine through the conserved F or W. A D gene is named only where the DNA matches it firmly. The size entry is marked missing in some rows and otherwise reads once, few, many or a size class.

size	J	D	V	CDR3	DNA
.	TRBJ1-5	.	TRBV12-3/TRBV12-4	CASRGGRNQPQHF	TGTGCCAGCAGGGGGGGGAGGAATCAGCCCCAGCATTTT
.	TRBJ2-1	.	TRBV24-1	CATSDGSGWGINEQFF	TGTGCCACCAGTGATGGGTCCGGGTGGGGTATCAATGAGCAGTTCTTC
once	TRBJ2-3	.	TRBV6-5	CASIPGQGADTQYF	TGTGCCAGCATACCGGGACAAGGCGCAGATACGCAGTATTTT
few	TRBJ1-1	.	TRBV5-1	CASSFAGGTEAFF	TGCGCCAGCAGTTTCGCGGGGGGCACTGAAGCTTTCTTT
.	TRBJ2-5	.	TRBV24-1	CATSDLNRETVIETQYF	TGTGCCACCAGTGACCTAAACAGGGAGACGGTTATAGAGACCCAGTACTTC
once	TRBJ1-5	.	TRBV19	CASSVPVHQPQHF	TGTGCCAGTAGTGTCCCGGTCCATCAGCCCCAGCATTTT
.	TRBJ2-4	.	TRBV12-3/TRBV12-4	CASSSARASKNIQYF	TGTGCCAGCAGTTCAGCCAGGGCGTCCAAAAACATTCAGTACTTC
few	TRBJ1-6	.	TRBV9	CASSPGSSYNSPLHF	TGTGCCAGCAGCCCCGGTAGCTCCTATAATTCACCCCTCCACTTT
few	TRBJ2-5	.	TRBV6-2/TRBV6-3	CASSLASGRETQYF	TGTGCCAGCAGCCTGGCTTCGGGGAGAGAGACCCAGTACTTC
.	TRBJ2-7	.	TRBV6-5	CASSVRGYEQYF	TGTGCCAGCAGTGTTCGAGGGTACGAGCAGTACTTC
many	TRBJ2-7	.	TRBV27	CASSPPGGYEQYF	TGTGCCAGCTCTCCCCCGGGCGGCTACGAGCAGTACTTC
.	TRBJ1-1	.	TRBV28	CASTLIAGVNTEAFF	TGTGCCAGCACCCTAATCGCCGGAGTGAACACTGAAGCTTTCTTT
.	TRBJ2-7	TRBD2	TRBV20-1	CSANSLAGIYEQYF	TGCAGTGCTAATTCACTAGCGGGTATCTACGAGCAGTACTTC
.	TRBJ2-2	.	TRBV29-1	CSVEGPAGTGELFF	TGCAGCGTTGAAGGGCCAGCGGGCACCGGGGAGCTGTTTTTT
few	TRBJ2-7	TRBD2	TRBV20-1	CSVPGLADEQYF	TGCAGTGTCCCGGGACTAGCGGACGAGCAGTACTTC
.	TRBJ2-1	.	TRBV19	CASSIQYVRSYNEQFF	TGTGCCAGTAGTATACAGTATGTGCGGTCCTACAATGAGCAGTTCTTC
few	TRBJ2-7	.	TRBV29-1	CSVEYGLSYEQYF	TGCAGCGTTGAGTACGGACTATCCTACGAGCAGTACTTC
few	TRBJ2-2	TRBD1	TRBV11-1	CASSYSGGTGELFF	TGTGCCAGCAGCTACTCAGGGGGCACCGGGGAGCTGTTTTTT
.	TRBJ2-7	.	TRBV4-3	CASSQDGREQYF	TGCGCCAGCAGCCAAGATGGACGCGAGCAGTACTTC
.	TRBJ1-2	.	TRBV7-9	CASSPKPQAYGYTF	TGTGCCAGCAGCCCCAAGCCACAGGCCTATGGCTACACCTTC
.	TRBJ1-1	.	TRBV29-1	CSGGTGPATNTEAFF	TGCAGCGGGGGTACGGGGCCAGCGACGAACACTGAAGCTTTCTTT
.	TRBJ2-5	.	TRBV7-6	CASSLDDGQETQYF	TGTGCCAGCAGCTTAGACGACGGCCAAGAGACCCAGTACTTC
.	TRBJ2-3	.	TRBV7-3	CASSHVNTIGTDTQYF	TGTGCCAGCAGCCACGTAAACACCATAGGCACAGATACGCAGTATTTT
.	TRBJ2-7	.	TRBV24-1	CATNPNPRHSRGHGSYEQYF	TGTGCCACCAACCCCAACCCTCGACATTCGAGAGGCCACGGGAGCTACGAGCAGTACTTC
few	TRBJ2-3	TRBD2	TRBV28	CASSPPGLAGGLTDTQYF	TGTGCCAGCAGTCCCCCGGGACTAGCGGGAGGGCTCACAGATACGCAGTATTTT
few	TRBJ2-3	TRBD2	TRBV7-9	CASSWGLASTDTQYF	TGTGCCAGCAGCTGGGGACTAGCGAGCACAGATACGCAGTATTTT
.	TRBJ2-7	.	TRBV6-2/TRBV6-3	CASTGARFGGGSYEQYF	TGTGCCAGCACCGGGGCCCGGTTTGGGGGCGGGAGCTACGAGCAGTACTTC
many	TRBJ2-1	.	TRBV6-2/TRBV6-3	CASSYYPRRQQFF	TGTGCCAGCAGTTACTATCCGCGCCGGCAGCAGTTCTTC
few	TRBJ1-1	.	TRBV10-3	CAISVPGETEAFF	TGTGCCATCAGTGTCCCCGGAGAAACTGAAGCTTTCTTT
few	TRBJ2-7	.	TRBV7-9	CASSLTVYYEQYF	TGTGCCAGCAGCCTGACAGTTTACTACGAGCAGTACTTC
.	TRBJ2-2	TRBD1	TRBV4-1	CASSTGTGEMTGELFF	TGCGCCAGCAGCACCGGGACAGGGGAGATGACCGGGGAGCTGTTTTTT
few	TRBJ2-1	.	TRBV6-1	CASSEGQGPNNEQFF	TGTGCCAGCAGTGAAGGGCAGGGTCCGAACAATGAGCAGTTCTTC
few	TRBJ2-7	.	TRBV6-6	CASSTGTSLYEQYF	TGTGCCAGCAGTACTGGGACGAGCCTTTACGAGCAGTACTTC
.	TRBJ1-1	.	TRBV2	CASSEAGMSAEDFF	TGTGCCAGCAGTGAAGCTGGGATGAGTGCTGAAGATTTCTTT
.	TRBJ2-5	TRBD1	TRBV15	CATSRDRQQETQYF	TGTGCCACCAGCCGGGACAGGCAACAAGAGACCCAGTACTTC
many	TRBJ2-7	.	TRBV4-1	CASSPPGYEQYF	TGCGCCAGCAGCCCTCCGGGCTACGAGCAGTACTTC
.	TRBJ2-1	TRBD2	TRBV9	CASSLDGAASGRAYNEQFF	TGTGCCAGCAGCCTGGATGGTGCCGCTAGCGGGAGGGCCTACAATGAGCAGTTCTTC
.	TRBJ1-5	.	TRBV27	CASSLLTGPGQPQHF	TGTGCCAGCAGTTTGCTGACAGGCCCCGGTCAGCCCCAGCATTTT
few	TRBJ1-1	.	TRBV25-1	CASGYLDNLEAFF	TGTGCCAGCGGCTACTTGGACAACCTTGAAGCTTTCTTT
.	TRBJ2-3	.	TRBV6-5	CASSYGQGRTDTQYF	TGTGCCAGCAGTTACGGGCAGGGCCGCACAGATACGCAGTATTTT
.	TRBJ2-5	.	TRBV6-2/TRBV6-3	CASSYTGAHFGETQYF	TGTGCCAGCAGTTACACGGGGGCTCATTTCGGAGAGACCCAGTACTTC